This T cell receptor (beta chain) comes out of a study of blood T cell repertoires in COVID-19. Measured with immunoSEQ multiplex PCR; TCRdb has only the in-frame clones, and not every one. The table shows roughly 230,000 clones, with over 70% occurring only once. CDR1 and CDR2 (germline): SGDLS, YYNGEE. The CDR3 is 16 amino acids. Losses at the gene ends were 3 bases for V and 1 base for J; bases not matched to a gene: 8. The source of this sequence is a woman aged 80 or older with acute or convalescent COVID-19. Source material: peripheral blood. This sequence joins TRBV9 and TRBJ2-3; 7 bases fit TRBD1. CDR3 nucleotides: TGTGCCAGCAGCGCCCTGACAGGGTTGGGCACAGATACGCAGTATTTT. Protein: CASSALTGLGTDTQYF.